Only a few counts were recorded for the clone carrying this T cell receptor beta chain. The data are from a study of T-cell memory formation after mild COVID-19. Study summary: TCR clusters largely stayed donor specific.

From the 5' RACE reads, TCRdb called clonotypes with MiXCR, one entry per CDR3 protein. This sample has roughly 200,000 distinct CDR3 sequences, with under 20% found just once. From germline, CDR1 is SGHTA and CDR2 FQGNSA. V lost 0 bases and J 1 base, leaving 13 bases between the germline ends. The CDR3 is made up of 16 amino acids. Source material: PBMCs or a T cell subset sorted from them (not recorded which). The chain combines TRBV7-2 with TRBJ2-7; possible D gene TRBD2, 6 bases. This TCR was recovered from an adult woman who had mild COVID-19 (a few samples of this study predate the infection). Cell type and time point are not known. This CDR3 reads CASSLAPGTPSYEQYF. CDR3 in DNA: TGTGCCAGCAGCTTAGCGCCGGGGACTCCTTCCTACGAGCAGTACTTC.